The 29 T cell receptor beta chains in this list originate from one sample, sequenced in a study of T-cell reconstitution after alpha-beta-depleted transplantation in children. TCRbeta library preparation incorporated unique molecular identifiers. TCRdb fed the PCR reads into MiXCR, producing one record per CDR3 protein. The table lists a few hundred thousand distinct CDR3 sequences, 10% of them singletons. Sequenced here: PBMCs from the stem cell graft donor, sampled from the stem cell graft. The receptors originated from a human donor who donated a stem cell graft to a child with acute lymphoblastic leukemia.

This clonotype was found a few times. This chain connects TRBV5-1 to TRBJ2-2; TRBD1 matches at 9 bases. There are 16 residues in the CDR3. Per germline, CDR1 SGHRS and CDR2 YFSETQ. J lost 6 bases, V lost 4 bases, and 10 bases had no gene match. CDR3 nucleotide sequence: TGCGCCAGCAGCGCGGGACAGGGAAGTCGCCCCGGGGAGCTGTTTTTT. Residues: CASSAGQGSRPGELFF.

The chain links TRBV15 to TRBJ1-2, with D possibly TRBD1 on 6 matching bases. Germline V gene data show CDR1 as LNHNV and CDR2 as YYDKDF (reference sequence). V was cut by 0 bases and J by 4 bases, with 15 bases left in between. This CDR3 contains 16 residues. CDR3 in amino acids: CATSREKPPGAYGYTF. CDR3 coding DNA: TGTGCCACCAGCAGAGAAAAACCTCCAGGGGCCTATGGCTACACCTTC.

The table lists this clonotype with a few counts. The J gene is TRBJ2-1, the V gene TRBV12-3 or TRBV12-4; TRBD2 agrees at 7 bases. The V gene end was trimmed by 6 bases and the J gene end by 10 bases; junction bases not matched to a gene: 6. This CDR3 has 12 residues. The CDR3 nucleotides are TGTGCCAGCAGGGGGGGGTTCGAGGAGCAGTTCTTC. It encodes CASRGGFEEQFF.

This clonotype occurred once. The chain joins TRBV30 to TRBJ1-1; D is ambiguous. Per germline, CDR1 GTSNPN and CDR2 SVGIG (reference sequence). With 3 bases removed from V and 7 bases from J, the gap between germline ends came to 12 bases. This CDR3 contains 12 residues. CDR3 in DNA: TGTGCCTGGAGCAGGAGAACGATTGAAGCTTTCTTT. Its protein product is CAWSRRTIEAFF.

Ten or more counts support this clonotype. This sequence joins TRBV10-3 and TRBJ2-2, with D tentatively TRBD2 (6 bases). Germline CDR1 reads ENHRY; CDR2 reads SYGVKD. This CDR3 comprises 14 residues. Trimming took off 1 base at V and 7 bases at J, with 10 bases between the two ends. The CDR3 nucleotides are TGTGCCATCAGTGAGTTCTCGGAGGGCGGGGAGCTGTTTTTT. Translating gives CAISEFSEGGELFF.

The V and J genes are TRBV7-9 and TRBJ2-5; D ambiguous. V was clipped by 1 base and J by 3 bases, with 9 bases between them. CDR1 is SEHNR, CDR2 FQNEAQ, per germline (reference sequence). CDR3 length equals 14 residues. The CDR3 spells CASSLVLKKETQYF. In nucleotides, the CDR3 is TGTGCCAGCAGCTTAGTGTTGAAAAAAGAGACCCAGTACTTC. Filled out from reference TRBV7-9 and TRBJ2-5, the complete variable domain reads DTGVSQNPRHKITKRGQNVTFRCDPISEHNRLYWYRQTLGQGPEFLTYFQNEAQLEKSRLLSDRFSAERPKGSFSTLEIQRTEQGDSAMYLCASSLVLKKETQYFGPGTRLLVL.

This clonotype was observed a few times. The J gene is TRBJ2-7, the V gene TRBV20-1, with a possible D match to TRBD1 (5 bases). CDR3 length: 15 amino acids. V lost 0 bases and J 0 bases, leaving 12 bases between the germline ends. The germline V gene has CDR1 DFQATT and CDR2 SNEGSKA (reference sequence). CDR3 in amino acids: CSARDSRVSSYEQYF. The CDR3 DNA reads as TGCAGTGCTAGAGACAGCAGGGTCAGCTCCTACGAGCAGTACTTC.

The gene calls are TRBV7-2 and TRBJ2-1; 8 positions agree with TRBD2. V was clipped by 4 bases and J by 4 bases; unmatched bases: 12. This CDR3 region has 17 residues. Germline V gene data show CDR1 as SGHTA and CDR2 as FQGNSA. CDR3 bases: TGTGCCAGCAGCTCCACCACCGCGGGAGGCAGATACAATGAGCAGTTCTTC. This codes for CASSSTTAGGRYNEQFF.

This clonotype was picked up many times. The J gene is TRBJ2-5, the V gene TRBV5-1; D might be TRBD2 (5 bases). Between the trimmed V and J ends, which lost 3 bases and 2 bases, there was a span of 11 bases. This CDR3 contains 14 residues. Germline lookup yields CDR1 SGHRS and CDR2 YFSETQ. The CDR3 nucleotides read TGCGCCAGCAGCTCGAACGGGGATCAAGAGACCCAGTACTTC. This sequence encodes CASSSNGDQETQYF.

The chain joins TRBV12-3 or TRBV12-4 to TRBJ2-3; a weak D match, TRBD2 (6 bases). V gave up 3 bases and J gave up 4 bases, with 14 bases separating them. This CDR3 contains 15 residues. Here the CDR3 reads CASSLVAVFPDTQYF. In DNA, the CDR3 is TGTGCCAGCAGTTTGGTAGCGGTCTTTCCAGATACGCAGTATTTT.

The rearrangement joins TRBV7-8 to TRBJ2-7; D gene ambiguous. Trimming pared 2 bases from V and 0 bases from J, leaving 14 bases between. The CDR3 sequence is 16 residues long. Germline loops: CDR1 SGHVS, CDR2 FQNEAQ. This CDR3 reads CASSLFPYGSSYEQYF. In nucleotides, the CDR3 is TGTGCCAGCAGCTTATTCCCCTACGGAAGCTCCTACGAGCAGTACTTC.

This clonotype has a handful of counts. The DNA for the CDR3 is TGCGCCAGCAGCTTACTTGCGAGGAATGAGCAGTTCTTC. As protein: CASSLLARNEQFF. This rearrangement joins TRBV5-1 to TRBJ2-1; no definite D call. This CDR3 spans 13 amino acids. Trimming took off 2 bases at V and 7 bases at J, with 10 bases between the two ends. The germline V gene encodes CDR1 SGHRS and CDR2 YFSETQ.

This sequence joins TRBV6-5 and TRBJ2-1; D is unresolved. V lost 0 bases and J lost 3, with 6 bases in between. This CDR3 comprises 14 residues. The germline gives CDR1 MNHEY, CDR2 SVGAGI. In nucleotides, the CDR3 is TGTGCCAGCAGTTACTCGCCATACTACAATGAGCAGTTCTTC. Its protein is CASSYSPYYNEQFF.

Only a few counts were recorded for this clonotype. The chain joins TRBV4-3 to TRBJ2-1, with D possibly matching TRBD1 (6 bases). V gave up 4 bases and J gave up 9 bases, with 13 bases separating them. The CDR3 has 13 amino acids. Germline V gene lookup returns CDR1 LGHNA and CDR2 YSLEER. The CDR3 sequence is CASSRDTSGEQFF. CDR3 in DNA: TGCGCCAGCAGCCGGGACACCTCGGGTGAGCAGTTCTTC.

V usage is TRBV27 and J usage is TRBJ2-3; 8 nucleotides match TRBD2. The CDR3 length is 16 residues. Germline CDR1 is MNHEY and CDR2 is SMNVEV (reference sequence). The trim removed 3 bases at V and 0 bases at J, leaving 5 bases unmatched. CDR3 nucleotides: TGTGCCAGCAGTTTTGCCGGGAGGGCAAGCACAGATACGCAGTATTTT. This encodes CASSFAGRASTDTQYF.

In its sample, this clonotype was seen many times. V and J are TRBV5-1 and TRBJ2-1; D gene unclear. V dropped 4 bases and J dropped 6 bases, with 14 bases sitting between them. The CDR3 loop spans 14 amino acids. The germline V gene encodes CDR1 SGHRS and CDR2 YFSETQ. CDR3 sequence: CASSRSVAVNEQFF. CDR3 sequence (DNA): TGCGCCAGCAGCCGGTCCGTAGCAGTCAATGAGCAGTTCTTC.

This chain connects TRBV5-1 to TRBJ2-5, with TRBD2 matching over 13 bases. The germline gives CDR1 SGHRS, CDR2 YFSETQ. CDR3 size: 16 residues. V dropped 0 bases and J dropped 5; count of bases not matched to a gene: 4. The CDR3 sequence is CASSLGTSGGSETQYF. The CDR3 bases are TGCGCCAGCAGCTTGGGGACTAGCGGGGGATCTGAGACCCAGTACTTC.

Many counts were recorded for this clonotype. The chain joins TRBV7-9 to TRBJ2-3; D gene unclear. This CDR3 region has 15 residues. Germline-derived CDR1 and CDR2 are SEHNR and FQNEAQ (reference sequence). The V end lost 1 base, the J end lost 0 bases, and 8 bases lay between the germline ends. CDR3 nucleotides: TGTGCCAGCAGCTTAGTTTTCCCTAGCACAGATACGCAGTATTTT. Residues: CASSLVFPSTDTQYF.

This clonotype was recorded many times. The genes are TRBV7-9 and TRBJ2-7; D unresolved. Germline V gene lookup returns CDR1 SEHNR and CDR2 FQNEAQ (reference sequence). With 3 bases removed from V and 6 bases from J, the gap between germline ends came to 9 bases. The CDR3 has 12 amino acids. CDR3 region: CASSFPKGEQYF. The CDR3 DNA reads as TGTGCCAGCAGCTTCCCAAAGGGCGAGCAGTACTTC.

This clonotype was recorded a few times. CDR3 nucleotide sequence: TGTGCCAGCAGCGTAGGGGCTAGCGGGAGGACAGATACGCAGTATTTT. Translation: CASSVGASGRTDTQYF. This rearrangement joins TRBV9 to TRBJ2-3; 11 nucleotides match TRBD2. The V gene's germline CDR1 is SGDLS and CDR2 YYNGEE. The CDR3 has 16 residues. V gave up 0 bases and J gave up 3 bases; unmatched junction bases: 3.

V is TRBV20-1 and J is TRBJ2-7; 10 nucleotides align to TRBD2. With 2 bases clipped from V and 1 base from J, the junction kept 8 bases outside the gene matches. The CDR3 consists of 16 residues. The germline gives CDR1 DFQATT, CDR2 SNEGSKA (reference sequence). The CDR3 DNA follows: TGCAGTGCTAGACCTAGCGGGAGTCTCAGTTCCTACGAGCAGTACTTC. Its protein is CSARPSGSLSSYEQYF.

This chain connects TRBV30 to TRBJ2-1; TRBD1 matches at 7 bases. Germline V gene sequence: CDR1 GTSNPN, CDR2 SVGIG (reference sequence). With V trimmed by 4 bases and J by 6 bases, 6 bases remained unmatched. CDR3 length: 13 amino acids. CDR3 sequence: CAWTGQVANEQFF. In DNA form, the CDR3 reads TGTGCCTGGACTGGACAGGTAGCCAATGAGCAGTTCTTC.

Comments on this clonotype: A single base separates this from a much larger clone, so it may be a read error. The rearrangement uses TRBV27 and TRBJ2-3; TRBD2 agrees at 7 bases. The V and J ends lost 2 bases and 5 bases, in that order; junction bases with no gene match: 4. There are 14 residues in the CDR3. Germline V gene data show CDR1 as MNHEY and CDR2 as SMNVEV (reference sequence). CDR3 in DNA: TGTGCCAGCAGTTTAGCGGGAGCGGGAGATACGCAGTATTTT. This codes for CASSLAGAGDTQYF.

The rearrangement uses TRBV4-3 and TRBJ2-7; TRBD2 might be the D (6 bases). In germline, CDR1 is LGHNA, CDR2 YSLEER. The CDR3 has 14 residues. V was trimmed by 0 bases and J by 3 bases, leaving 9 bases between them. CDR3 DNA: TGCGCCAGCAGCCAAGATCCGGGGGACTACGAGCAGTACTTC. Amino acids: CASSQDPGDYEQYF.

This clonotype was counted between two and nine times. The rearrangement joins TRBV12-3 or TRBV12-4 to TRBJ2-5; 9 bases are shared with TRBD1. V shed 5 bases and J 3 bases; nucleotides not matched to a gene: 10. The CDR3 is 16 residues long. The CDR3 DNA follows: TGTGCCAGCAGTAAACCGGGGACAGGGAACGAAGAGACCCAGTACTTC. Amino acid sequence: CASSKPGTGNEETQYF.

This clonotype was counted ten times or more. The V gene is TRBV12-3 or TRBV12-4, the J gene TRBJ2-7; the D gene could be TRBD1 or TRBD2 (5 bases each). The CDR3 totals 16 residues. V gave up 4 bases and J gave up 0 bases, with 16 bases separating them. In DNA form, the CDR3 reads TGTGCCAGCAGTTCCCCTGGGGGACGGAGCTCCTACGAGCAGTACTTC. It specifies CASSSPGGRSSYEQYF.

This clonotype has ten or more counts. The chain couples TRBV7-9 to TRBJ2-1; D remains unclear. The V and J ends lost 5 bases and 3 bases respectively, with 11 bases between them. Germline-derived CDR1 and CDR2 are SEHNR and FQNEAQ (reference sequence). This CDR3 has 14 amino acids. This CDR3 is CASSPRAVYNEQFF. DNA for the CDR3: TGTGCCAGCAGCCCCCGTGCGGTCTACAATGAGCAGTTCTTC.

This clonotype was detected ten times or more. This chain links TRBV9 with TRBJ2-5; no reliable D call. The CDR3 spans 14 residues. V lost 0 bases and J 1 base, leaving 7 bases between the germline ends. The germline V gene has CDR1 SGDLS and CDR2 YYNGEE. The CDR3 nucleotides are TGTGCCAGCAGCGTAGCGGCAGTCCAAGAGACCCAGTACTTC. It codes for CASSVAAVQETQYF.

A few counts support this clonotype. CDR3 DNA sequence: TGCGCCAGCGGCCTGATGGCTAGCGGGAGGCAGGCGGGCTACGAGCAGTACTTC. Protein product: CASGLMASGRQAGYEQYF. The chain uses TRBV5-1 and TRBJ2-7; TRBD2 aligns across 11 bases. V was clipped by 7 bases and J by 3 bases; unmatched bases: 18. Looked up from germline, CDR1 is SGHRS and CDR2 is YFSETQ. The CDR3 has 18 residues.